The next 15 T cell receptor beta chains were all read from a single sample in a study of Ad26.COV2.S vaccination and SARS-CoV-2 variants. Sequencing was performed with immunoSEQ multiplex PCR; in TCRdb, only in-frame clones are kept and a portion is missing. The top ten clones hold around 1.6% of a sample with fewer than 600,000 clones, 80% to 90% of them seen once. Treatment of the sample: approximately 18 received Ad26.COV2.S at low or high dose, single or two shots; 5 received placebo; per-sample allocation not given. The study sampled participants on day 63 after the first vaccine or placebo injection. The material was peripheral blood, obtained in a trial of Ad26.COV2.S vaccine versus placebo. All receptors come from a person between 18 and 60 years old who received the Ad26.COV2.S COVID-19 vaccine or a placebo.

This clone was observed a few times. This chain uses TRBV11-2 with TRBJ2-3, with D uncertain. The CDR3 runs 17 residues. Germline-derived CDR1 and CDR2 are SGHAT and FQNNGV. With 5 bases removed from V and 2 bases from J, the gap between germline ends came to 20 bases. The CDR3 bases are TGTGCCAGCAGCGTCGCCCCGCCCCGTGGACCCACAGATACGCAGTATTTT. It is translated as CASSVAPPRGPTDTQYF.

The V gene is TRBV7-2, the J gene TRBJ1-5; D uncertain. V was trimmed by 8 bases and J by 0 bases, leaving 8 bases between them. The CDR3 is made up of 13 amino acids. Germline lookup yields CDR1 SGHTA and CDR2 FQGNSA. CDR3 amino acids: CASSGNSNQPQHF. The CDR3 DNA reads as TGTGCCAGCTCTGGAAATAGCAATCAGCCCCAGCATTTT. The entire variable domain, with the rest obtained from reference TRBV7-2 and TRBJ1-5, is as follows: GAGVSQSPSNKVTEKGKDVELRCDPISGHTALYWYRQSLGQGLEFLIYFQGNSAPDKSGLPSDRFSAERTGGSVSTLTIQRTQQEDSAVYLCASSGNSNQPQHFGDGTRLSIL.

The chain links TRBV11-2 to TRBJ2-7, with D unresolved. Trimming stripped 3 bases from V and 2 bases from J, with 8 bases between. This CDR3 region has 13 residues. Germline CDR1 SGHAT, CDR2 FQNNGV. The CDR3 sequence: CASSLHGPYEQYF. Written as DNA, the CDR3 is TGTGCCAGCAGCTTGCACGGACCCTACGAGCAGTACTTC.

The V gene is TRBV5-5, the J gene TRBJ2-3; D remains unclear. Trimming took off 0 bases at V and 3 bases at J, with 11 bases between the two ends. The CDR3 loop spans 15 amino acids. Germline CDR1 reads SGHKS; CDR2 reads YYEKEE (reference sequence). The CDR3 spells CASSLVVTETDTQYF. The CDR3 nucleotides read TGTGCCAGCAGCTTGGTAGTTACAGAAACAGATACGCAGTATTTT.

This clone was observed a few times. The chain links TRBV30 to TRBJ2-7, with D perhaps matching TRBD1 or TRBD2 (5 bases each). The CDR3 length is 17 residues. Germline V lookup: CDR1 GTSNPN, CDR2 SVGIG (reference sequence). Trimming left V 2 bases short and J 0 bases short, with 20 bases between. The CDR3 here is CAWSRLTSGRSSYEQYF. As DNA, the CDR3 is TGTGCCTGGAGTCGCCTAACGTCGGGACGGAGCTCCTACGAGCAGTACTTC.

V usage is TRBV7-9 and J usage is TRBJ2-7; 7 bases align to TRBD1. From germline, CDR1 is SEHNR and CDR2 FQNEAQ (reference sequence). J lost 2 bases, V lost 1 base, and 11 bases had no gene match. The CDR3 totals 17 residues. The CDR3, as DNA: TGTGCCAGCAGCTTAGTGGGACGGGGACAGAGGACCTACGAGCAGTACTTC. Amino acids: CASSLVGRGQRTYEQYF.

The V gene is TRBV19, the J gene TRBJ2-7; TRBD2 is a possible D gene (6 bases). Germline assignment: CDR1 LNHDA and CDR2 SQIVND (reference sequence). The V end was cut by 3 bases, the J end by 0 bases, with 18 bases between. This CDR3 is built from 17 residues. The CDR3 DNA reads as TGTGCCAGTAGTATTGGTTTTTACGGGGGATTCTCCTACGAGCAGTACTTC. It is translated as CASSIGFYGGFSYEQYF.

The chain has TRBV6-5 and TRBJ1-4; D remains unclear. Germline assignment: CDR1 MNHEY and CDR2 SVGAGI. The CDR3 sequence is 15 residues long. V gave up 7 bases and J gave up 0 bases, with 12 bases separating them. The CDR3 loop is CASTSSTATNEKLFF. The CDR3 DNA is TGTGCCAGCACCTCATCCACTGCAACTAATGAAAAACTGTTTTTT.

This clone came up once. The J gene is TRBJ2-1, the V gene TRBV19, with TRBD2 matching over 14 bases. Germline V gene sequence: CDR1 LNHDA, CDR2 SQIVND (reference sequence). The CDR3 runs 16 residues. Trimming took 6 bases from V and 4 from J; bases not matched to a gene: 5. In DNA form, the CDR3 reads TGTGCCAGTAGCCCACGACTAGCGGGAGGGTACAATGAGCAGTTCTTC. Protein: CASSPRLAGGYNEQFF.

The rearrangement joins TRBV6-5 to TRBJ1-4; D perhaps matches TRBD1 (6 bases). The CDR3 covers 13 residues. The V gene lost 8 bases and the J gene lost 4 bases, with 11 bases spanning the gap. Germline CDR1 is MNHEY and CDR2 is SVGAGI. CDR3 in DNA: TGTGCCAGCCACGGACAGTTTAATGAAAAACTGTTTTTT. Its protein product is CASHGQFNEKLFF.

The CDR3 spells CASSRTENTEAFF. CDR3 in DNA: TGTGCCAGCAGTAGGACAGAGAACACTGAAGCTTTCTTT. V and J are TRBV2 and TRBJ1-1, with D possibly TRBD1 on 6 matching bases. V was pared by 5 bases and J by 1 base, with 8 bases between. Germline CDR1 SNHLY, CDR2 FYNNEI. The CDR3 is 13 residues long.

The V gene is TRBV15, the J gene TRBJ2-1; 7 nucleotides line up with TRBD1. The CDR3 contains 13 residues. The J segment lost 8 bases and the V segment lost 3 bases, leaving 4 bases of the junction unmatched. CDR1 and CDR2 (germline): LNHNV, YYDKDF (reference sequence). The CDR3 loop reads CATSRDRPHEQFF. The DNA for the CDR3 is TGTGCCACCAGCAGGGACAGGCCCCATGAGCAGTTCTTC.

This clone has just a few counts. The chain is built from TRBV14 and TRBJ1-6; weak D call: TRBD1 (6 bases). CDR1 SGHDN and CDR2 FVKESK come from the germline V gene. V lost 5 bases, J lost 8 bases, and 28 bases lay in between. The CDR3 runs to 19 residues. In DNA form, the CDR3 reads TGTGCCAGCAGCTTTGGAATAACGGCTGGCGGGGGCAAAGATTCACCCCTCCACTTT. Protein product: CASSFGITAGGGKDSPLHF.

The chain is built from TRBV7-2 and TRBJ1-1; no firm D call. Between the trimmed V and J ends, which lost 3 bases and 7 bases, there was a span of 12 bases. CDR1 is SGHTA, CDR2 FQGNSA, per germline. This CDR3 has 13 amino acids. The CDR3 sequence: CASSFRAIDEAFF. The DNA of the CDR3 is TGTGCCAGCAGCTTCCGGGCCATCGATGAAGCTTTCTTT.

The V call is TRBV4-2, the J call TRBJ2-1; 9 positions match TRBD1. The CDR3 covers 16 residues. The V gene's germline CDR1 is LGHNA and CDR2 YNFKEQ. With 3 bases clipped from V and 6 bases from J, the junction kept 9 bases outside the gene matches. The CDR3 coding sequence is TGTGCCAGCAGCCATGCCGGGGACAGGGAAGGCAATGAGCAGTTCTTC. Encoded protein: CASSHAGDREGNEQFF.